Below, 5 T cell receptor beta chains from the same sample are listed, as sequenced in a study of blood T cell repertoires in COVID-19. This table comes from immunoSEQ multiplex PCR, and its TCRdb copy is limited to in-frame clones, with some not included. The data hold roughly 260,000 clones, with 85% to 95% observed a single time. The sequenced material came from PBMCs or T cells enriched from blood (not recorded which). These TCRs come from a woman aged 18-29 years who had recovered from COVID-19.

The chain couples TRBV15 to TRBJ2-1; 7 bases align to TRBD1. This CDR3 has 13 amino acids. The trim removed 5 bases at V and 5 bases at J, leaving 3 bases unmatched. Germline CDR1 and CDR2: LNHNV and YYDKDF (reference sequence). This chain's CDR3 is CATSGTGDNEQFF. The CDR3 DNA follows: TGTGCCACCAGCGGCACAGGGGACAATGAGCAGTTCTTC.

The CDR3 DNA follows: TGTGCCACCAGCAGAATTGAGCTAGGGGGTCCCGGGGAGCTGTTTTTT. Its translation: CATSRIELGGPGELFF. This sequence joins TRBV15 and TRBJ2-2, with D possibly TRBD1 on 6 matching bases. Germline CDR1 LNHNV, CDR2 YYDKDF (reference sequence). V shed 2 bases and J shed 6 bases, with 16 bases lying between them. CDR3 length: 16 amino acids.

The chain couples TRBV5-1 to TRBJ1-6; perhaps TRBD1 as D (6 bases). Germline CDR1 reads SGHRS; CDR2 reads YFSETQ. With 4 bases removed from V and 5 bases from J, the gap between germline ends came to 10 bases. The CDR3 has 14 amino acids. The DNA of the CDR3 is TGCGCCAGCAGCGTAGGACAGAATAATTCACCCCTCCACTTT. It codes for CASSVGQNNSPLHF.

The chain couples TRBV2 to TRBJ1-2; a possible D gene is TRBD1 (6 bases). The length of the CDR3 is 14 residues. Germline loops: CDR1 SNHLY, CDR2 FYNNEI. Trimming took 6 bases from V and 12 from J, leaving 23 bases between them. CDR3 region: CASREIGTRKGDTF. As DNA, the CDR3 is TGTGCCAGCAGGGAGATCGGGACACGAAAGGGGGACACCTTC.

The chain joins TRBV3-1 (or the pseudogene TRBV3-2) to TRBJ2-1, with 7 bases lining up with TRBD2. CDR1 is LGHDT and CDR2 is YNNKEL in the germline V gene (reference sequence). J was trimmed by 7 bases and V by 0 bases; bases with no gene match: 9. The CDR3 covers 16 residues. The CDR3: CASSQDGRWKVNEQFF. As DNA, the CDR3 is TGTGCCAGCAGCCAAGACGGGAGGTGGAAGGTGAATGAGCAGTTCTTC.